This is a list of T cell receptor beta chains from one sample in a study of T cells after yellow fever vaccination. TCRdb re-called the 5' RACE reads with MiXCR, one entry per CDR3 protein. This table has 500,000 to 650,000 distinct CDR3 sequences, less than 20% appearing once. Source: PBMCs, taken roughly 5 days after the first yellow fever vaccination. These receptors were taken from a man between 18 and 29 years old who received the YFV17D yellow fever vaccine. CDR3s include the opening cysteine and the closing phenylalanine or tryptophan. Fields, in order: V gene, D gene, J gene, clone size, CDR3 DNA, CDR3 protein. The D gene is left open where the match is weak. The size field is filled for only some rows; it gives once, few, many or a size class.

TRBV7-9	NA	TRBJ2-5	many	TGTGCCAGCAGCTTAGGCGGTGGGGGACCAGAGACCCAGTACTTC	CASSLGGGGPETQYF
TRBV21-1	NA	TRBJ1-3	NA	TGTGCCAGCAGCAAAGGAGGTCTCGAGAGCTCTGGAAACACCATATATTTT	CASSKGGLESSGNTIYF
TRBV11-2	TRBD1	TRBJ2-5	few	TGTGCCAGCAACGAATACAGGACAGGGATGGAGACCCAGTACTTC	CASNEYRTGMETQYF
TRBV16	TRBD1	TRBJ2-7	few	TGTGCCAGCAGCCTTTCTCCGGGACAGGTGACCTACGAGCAGTACTTC	CASSLSPGQVTYEQYF
TRBV5-1	NA	TRBJ1-1	NA	TGCGCCAGCAGCCTAAGAGCGGGGGGTAACACTGAAGCTTTCTTT	CASSLRAGGNTEAFF
TRBV6-5	NA	TRBJ2-5	once	TGTGCCAGCAGTTCCCAAGACTGGGCACGCGGGGAGAAAGAGACCCAGTACTTC	CASSSQDWARGEKETQYF
TRBV20-1	NA	TRBJ2-1	many	TGCAGTGCTAGAGATGAGCGGCGGGGTTTTACTGAGCAGTTCTTC	CSARDERRGFTEQFF
TRBV5-1	NA	TRBJ2-2	NA	TGCGCCAGCAGTGGGGGGATGAGCACCGGGGAGCTGTTTTTT	CASSGGMSTGELFF
TRBV7-6	TRBD2	TRBJ2-1	few	TGTGCCAGCAGCTTAGGTTGGACTAGCGGGGGGGCCCACAATGAGCAGTTCTTC	CASSLGWTSGGAHNEQFF
TRBV11-1	NA	TRBJ1-5	NA	TGTGCCAGCAGCCCCCTCGGGGACTGGGGGCGCAATCAGCCCCAGCATTTT	CASSPLGDWGRNQPQHF
TRBV27	NA	TRBJ2-6	few	TGTGCCAGCAGTTTAATCCCAAACGGGGCCAACGTCCTGACTTTC	CASSLIPNGANVLTF
TRBV24-1	TRBD1	TRBJ2-3	few	TGTGCCACCAGTGACCCCAGGGGGAGCACAGATACGCAGTATTTT	CATSDPRGSTDTQYF
TRBV11-2	NA	TRBJ2-6	NA	TGTGCCAGCAGCTTCTCTGGGGGCAGGGGATTAGGGGGGGCCAACGTCCTGACTTTC	CASSFSGGRGLGGANVLTF
TRBV4-3	TRBD2	TRBJ2-1	few	TGCGCCAGCAGCCAAGACGGAGCGGGGGGCTACAATGAGCAGTTCTTC	CASSQDGAGGYNEQFF
TRBV5-1	NA	TRBJ2-7	NA	TGCGCCAGCAGCCAAGGGACACTAGAACAGCAGTACTTC	CASSQGTLEQQYF
TRBV12-3/TRBV12-4	TRBD1	TRBJ1-6	NA	TGTGCCAGCAGCTCCCGGGACAGGGGCTCCTATAATTCACCCCTCCACTTT	CASSSRDRGSYNSPLHF
TRBV19	NA	TRBJ2-1	few	TGTGCCAGTACCCTCAACCCGCCCTCGTACAATGAGCAGTTCTTC	CASTLNPPSYNEQFF
TRBV5-1	NA	TRBJ1-1	NA	TGCGCCAGCAGCTCCGACAGCGACCTGTACACTGAAGCTTTCTTT	CASSSDSDLYTEAFF
TRBV24-1	TRBD2	TRBJ2-1	once	TGTGCCGCCCTGGATACTGGACTAGCTGTGGATGAGCAGTTCTTC	CAALDTGLAVDEQFF
TRBV19	NA	TRBJ2-3	NA	TGTGCCAGTAGTATAAACCCCAGGGTCGATACGCAGTATTTT	CASSINPRVDTQYF
TRBV4-1	NA	TRBJ1-4	few	TGCGCCAGCAGCCCGGGGTCGGGTGAGGCCGAAAAACTGTTTTTT	CASSPGSGEAEKLFF
TRBV14	NA	TRBJ2-5	NA	TGTGCCAGCAGCCAAGATACGGGGGGCTGGGAGACCCAGTACTTC	CASSQDTGGWETQYF
TRBV7-2	NA	TRBJ2-1	NA	TGTGCCAGCAGCATATTAGGCGCTAGCAACTACAATGAGCAGTTCTTC	CASSILGASNYNEQFF
TRBV7-9	NA	TRBJ1-1	few	TGTGCCAGCAGCTCAGGGGCCCTAGGGGACACTGAAGCTTTCTTT	CASSSGALGDTEAFF
TRBV7-8	NA	TRBJ2-1	many	TGTGCCAGCAGCTCACGGATCCGAAATGAGCAGTTCTTC	CASSSRIRNEQFF
TRBV29-1	TRBD1	TRBJ1-5	many	TGCAGCGTGGCGGGACAGGAGAATCAGCCCCAGCATTTT	CSVAGQENQPQHF
TRBV3-1	NA	TRBJ2-2	few	TGTGCCAGCAGCCAGTTCCCAGACACCGGGGAGCTGTTTTTT	CASSQFPDTGELFF
TRBV6-2/TRBV6-3	NA	TRBJ2-1	few	TGTGCCAGCAAGGGGAACAATCGTTACAATGAGCAGTTCTTC	CASKGNNRYNEQFF
TRBV6-1	NA	TRBJ1-5	once	TGTGCCAGCAGTGAAGTTTTAAGAAATAGCAATCAGCCCCAGCATTTT	CASSEVLRNSNQPQHF
TRBV4-3	NA	TRBJ1-2	few	TGCGCCAGCAGCCAAGAAATCGGGGTATCAGCAGGCTACACCTTC	CASSQEIGVSAGYTF
TRBV5-1	TRBD2	TRBJ2-1	few	TGCGCCAGCAGTTCACTAGCGGGAAAGGGTAGGTCCTACAATGAGCAGTTCTTC	CASSSLAGKGRSYNEQFF
TRBV4-3	TRBD1	TRBJ2-1	few	TGCGCCAGCAGCCAAGGGGGACAGGGGGCCTATGAGCAGTTCTTC	CASSQGGQGAYEQFF
TRBV12-3/TRBV12-4	TRBD1	TRBJ1-4	NA	TGTGCCAGCAGTACTAGACGGGACAGCCGTAATGAAAAACTGTTTTTT	CASSTRRDSRNEKLFF
TRBV29-1	NA	TRBJ2-5	many	TGCAGCGTTGTGCCCAGGGGATTTCAAGAGACCCAGTACTTC	CSVVPRGFQETQYF
TRBV6-2/TRBV6-3	NA	TRBJ2-1	NA	TGTGCCAGCAGTTACCGGCAGCCCAATGAGCAGTTCTTC	CASSYRQPNEQFF
TRBV4-2	NA	TRBJ2-2	many	TGTGCCAGCAGCCAACAGGGGGGAACCGGGGAGCTGTTTTTT	CASSQQGGTGELFF
TRBV12-3/TRBV12-4	NA	TRBJ2-5	NA	TGTGCCAGCAGTTGGGACAACCAAGAGACCCAGTACTTC	CASSWDNQETQYF
TRBV27	NA	TRBJ1-1	few	TGTGCCAGCACCACGGGAGGGAGGAGCACTGAAGCTTTCTTT	CASTTGGRSTEAFF
TRBV7-6	NA	TRBJ1-3	NA	TGTGCCAGCACTCGTGGGCGTAATGGAAACACCATATATTTT	CASTRGRNGNTIYF
TRBV10-1	NA	TRBJ2-7	many	TGCGCCAGCAGTGAAGCTGGACACTCTTACGAGCAGTACTTC	CASSEAGHSYEQYF
TRBV18	NA	TRBJ2-7	few	TGTGCCAGCTCCTTTGCAGGGGATACCTACGAGCAGTACTTC	CASSFAGDTYEQYF
TRBV7-2	NA	TRBJ2-3	NA	TGTGCCAGCAGCTTAAACTATCCGGATACGCAGTATTTT	CASSLNYPDTQYF
TRBV9	TRBD2	TRBJ2-3	few	TGTGCCAGCAGTAGCGGGGGCCTATCAGATACGCAGTATTTT	CASSSGGLSDTQYF
TRBV7-6	NA	TRBJ2-7	NA	TGTGCCAGCAGCTCTGGGGAGTCCTACGAGCAGTACTTC	CASSSGESYEQYF
TRBV5-5	NA	TRBJ2-3	NA	TGTGCCAGCAGCACTAGGGGGGGCCCAGATACGCAGTATTTT	CASSTRGGPDTQYF
TRBV4-1	NA	TRBJ2-7	NA	TGCGCCAGCAGCCAAGAACCCAGGGGATCCTACGAGCAGTACTTC	CASSQEPRGSYEQYF
TRBV12-3/TRBV12-4	NA	TRBJ1-2	NA	TGTGCCAGCAGTTTTGGCGGCCCTAACTATGGCTACACCTTC	CASSFGGPNYGYTF
TRBV4-2	NA	TRBJ1-2	NA	TGTGCCAGCAGCCAAGATCTGGAAGGCGCGGGGGCGACCTTC	CASSQDLEGAGATF
TRBV4-2	NA	TRBJ2-7	few	TGTGCCAGCAGCCAAGATGGAAGCTCAACCTACGAGCAGTACTTC	CASSQDGSSTYEQYF
TRBV5-1	TRBD1	TRBJ2-7	many	TGCGCCAGCAGCTTCGAACAGGGGGCAGTTATCTACGAGCAGTACTTC	CASSFEQGAVIYEQYF
TRBV7-2	NA	TRBJ1-6	NA	TGTGCCAGCAGCTTAAGCGGATTCGGTAATTCACCCCTCCACTTT	CASSLSGFGNSPLHF
TRBV5-6	NA	TRBJ1-2	NA	TGTGCCAGCAGCCCCGGACATCGGAACTATGGCTACACCTTC	CASSPGHRNYGYTF
TRBV6-2/TRBV6-3	NA	TRBJ2-3	few	TGTGCCAGCTCGAATCCGAGCACAGATACGCAGTATTTT	CASSNPSTDTQYF
TRBV27	NA	TRBJ2-1	few	TGTGCCAGCAGACTCAGGGCACATGAGCAGTTCTTC	CASRLRAHEQFF
TRBV2	NA	TRBJ1-3	NA	TGTGCCAGCAGGGGGAACAGGGATAAGTCTGGAAACACCATATATTTT	CASRGNRDKSGNTIYF
TRBV11-2	NA	TRBJ2-1	NA	TGTGCCAGCAGCTTAGATTCTCGGGGGTACAATGAGCAGTTCTTC	CASSLDSRGYNEQFF
TRBV20-1	NA	TRBJ2-3	NA	TGCAGTGCCAAAGCGAGGATTAGCACAGATACGCAGTATTTT	CSAKARISTDTQYF